A single sample gave rise to the 5 T cell receptor beta chains below, sequenced in a study of blood T cell repertoires in COVID-19. TCRdb keeps only in-frame clones here, not all; method: immunoSEQ multiplex PCR. Altogether roughly 64,000 clones are present, 80% to 90% being singletons, with the ten largest covering around 1.2%. Sample: peripheral blood. The receptors come from a man in his forties with acute or convalescent COVID-19.

This chain connects TRBV14 to TRBJ1-6; D gene ambiguous. The germline V gene has CDR1 SGHDN and CDR2 FVKESK. V was trimmed by 1 base and J by 4 bases, leaving 5 bases between them. The length of the CDR3 is 14 residues. CDR3 bases: TGTGCCAGCAGCCAAGGAGGTTATAATTCACCCCTCCACTTT. It is translated as CASSQGGYNSPLHF.

V and J are TRBV28 and TRBJ1-2, with 12 bases matching TRBD1. The junction had 9 bases not matched to a gene; V was cut back by 5 bases and J by 8 bases. The CDR3 is 15 amino acids. The germline CDR1 and CDR2 sequences are MDHEN and SYDVKM. CDR3 sequence (DNA): TGTGCCAGCAGTCCCAGGGACAGGGGGCTAGGCGGCTACACCTTC. Translated: CASSPRDRGLGGYTF.

This rearrangement joins TRBV30 to TRBJ2-7, with D perhaps TRBD1 (6 bases). The CDR3 is 16 amino acids. Per germline, CDR1 GTSNPN and CDR2 SVGIG (reference sequence). V gave up 0 bases and J gave up 3 bases, with 18 bases separating them. The CDR3 reads CAWSVGRAGANYEQYF. The CDR3 nucleotides read TGTGCCTGGAGTGTAGGCCGGGCAGGGGCTAACTACGAGCAGTACTTC.

This chain connects TRBV19 to TRBJ1-6, with D uncertain. The germline gives CDR1 LNHDA, CDR2 SQIVND (reference sequence). This CDR3 region has 12 residues. V was clipped by 2 bases and J by 10 bases, with 6 bases between them. CDR3 loop: CASSISGSPLHF. DNA of the CDR3: TGTGCCAGTAGTATATCGGGATCACCCCTCCACTTT.

The chain is built from TRBV4-1 and TRBJ1-6; no reliable D call. Trimming left V 3 bases short and J 8 bases short, with 8 bases between. Germline-derived CDR1 and CDR2 are MGHRA and YSYEKL. The CDR3 has 13 amino acids. CDR3 residues: CASSHGLHSPLHF. The CDR3 coding sequence is TGCGCCAGCAGCCACGGTCTCCATTCACCCCTCCACTTT.